The rows below give T cell receptor beta chains drawn from one sample of a study of T-cell reconstitution after alpha-beta-depleted transplantation in children. Using its own MiXCR run on the PCR reads, TCRdb lists one record per CDR3 protein. The sample has 600,000 to 700,000 distinct CDR3 sequences; roughly 17% are singletons. Sequencing used PBMCs from the stem cell graft donor, obtained from the stem cell graft. These receptors all come from a human donor who donated a stem cell graft to a child with acute myeloid leukemia. Each CDR3 is given with its conserved first and last residue. The D gene is left open where the match is weak. The size entry is marked missing in some rows and otherwise reads once, few, many or a size class.

many NA TRBJ1-6 TRBV18 CASSPGLYNSPLHF TGTGCCAGCTCACCTGGACTTTATAATTCACCCCTCCACTTT
many NA TRBJ1-1 TRBV5-1 CASSSSGNTEAFF TGTGCCAGCAGCTCCTCAGGGAACACTGAAGCTTTCTTT
many TRBD1 TRBJ2-3 TRBV7-3 CASSLGTGSGDTQYF TGTGCCAGCAGCTTGGGGACAGGGTCCGGAGATACGCAGTATTTT
many NA TRBJ1-6 TRBV29-1 CSVGGPPPLHF TGCAGCGTTGGTGGTCCGCCACCCCTCCACTTT
few NA TRBJ1-2 TRBV3-1 CASSHSDTPTYGYTF TGTGCCAGCAGCCATTCCGACACACCGACCTATGGCTACACCTTC
NA TRBD2 TRBJ2-5 TRBV4-2 CASSQVLAGSLGETQYF TGTGCCAGCAGCCAAGTCCTAGCGGGGAGCCTGGGGGAGACCCAGTACTTC
many NA TRBJ2-7 TRBV20-1 CSASRVTGHEQYF TGCAGTGCTAGTCGGGTAACAGGCCACGAGCAGTACTTC
many TRBD1 TRBJ2-7 TRBV20-1 CSARGQGSSYEQYF TGCAGTGCCCGGGGACAGGGGAGCTCCTACGAGCAGTACTTC
many TRBD1 TRBJ2-3 TRBV5-1 CASASSGTGVNTQYF TGCGCCAGCGCCTCATCCGGGACAGGGGTGAATACGCAGTATTTT
many TRBD1 TRBJ1-5 TRBV20-1 CSAVDRDNQPQHF TGCAGTGCCGTCGACAGGGACAATCAGCCCCAGCATTTT
many NA TRBJ1-5 TRBV10-3 CAISESTLGQRNQPQHF TGTGCCATCAGTGAGTCGACACTTGGACAGCGAAATCAGCCCCAGCATTTT
NA NA TRBJ2-5 TRBV20-1 CSAREPGTPQGTQYF TGCAGTGCTAGAGAGCCAGGGACTCCCCAGGGGACCCAGTACTTC
many NA TRBJ1-5 TRBV20-1 CSAREQGNQPQHF TGCAGTGCTAGGGAACAGGGTAATCAGCCCCAGCATTTT
once NA TRBJ1-1 TRBV12-2 CASRSRTGRTSEAFF TGTGCAAGTCGCTCACGGACAGGGCGGACATCTGAAGCTTTCTTT
few NA TRBJ1-3 TRBV7-9 CASSAWDSGNTIYF TGTGCCAGCAGCGCTTGGGACTCTGGAAACACCATATATTTT
few TRBD2 TRBJ2-3 TRBV5-1 CASSSLGTSGITDTQYF TGCGCCAGCAGCTCCCTTGGGACTAGCGGGATCACAGATACGCAGTATTTT
many NA TRBJ2-3 TRBV24-1 CATTTDGDTQYF TGTGCCACCACCACCGACGGGGATACGCAGTATTTT
NA TRBD2 TRBJ2-3 TRBV4-1 CASSQESAGGRSTDTQYF TGCGCCAGCAGCCAAGAATCGGCGGGGGGGCGGAGCACAGATACGCAGTATTTT
many NA TRBJ2-3 TRBV20-1 CSGHQLGDTQYF TGCAGTGGACATCAACTCGGGGATACGCAGTATTTT
few TRBD2 TRBJ2-5 TRBV13 CASSWAGTNNGETQYF TGTGCCAGCAGCTGGGCCGGGACTAACAACGGGGAGACCCAGTACTTC
NA TRBD1 TRBJ2-3 TRBV12-3/TRBV12-4 CASSPRDRATQYF TGTGCCAGCAGTCCGCGGGACAGGGCTACGCAGTATTTT
few NA TRBJ1-2 TRBV30 CAWSVSGRGYGYTF TGTGCCTGGAGTGTATCGGGCCGCGGCTATGGCTACACCTTC